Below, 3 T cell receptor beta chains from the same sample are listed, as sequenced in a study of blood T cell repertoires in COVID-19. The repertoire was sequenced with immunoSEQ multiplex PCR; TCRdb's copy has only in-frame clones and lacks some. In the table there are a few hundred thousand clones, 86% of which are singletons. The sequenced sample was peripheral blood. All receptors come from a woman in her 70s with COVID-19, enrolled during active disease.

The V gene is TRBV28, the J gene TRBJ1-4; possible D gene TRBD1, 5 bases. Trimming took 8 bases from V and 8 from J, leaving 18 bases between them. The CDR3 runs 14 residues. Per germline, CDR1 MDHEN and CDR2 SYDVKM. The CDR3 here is CASGSPPQGEKLFF. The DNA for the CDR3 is TGTGCCAGCGGGTCCCCCCCCCAGGGCGAAAAACTGTTTTTT.

For the CDR3, the DNA is TGCGCCAGCAGCTTGGGCGTGGGACTAGATTGGGAGACCCAGTACTTC. It specifies CASSLGVGLDWETQYF. V and J are TRBV5-1 and TRBJ2-5, with 8 positions matching TRBD2. Germline V gene sequence: CDR1 SGHRS, CDR2 YFSETQ. V was clipped by 0 bases and J by 5 bases; unmatched bases: 9. CDR3 length equals 16 residues.

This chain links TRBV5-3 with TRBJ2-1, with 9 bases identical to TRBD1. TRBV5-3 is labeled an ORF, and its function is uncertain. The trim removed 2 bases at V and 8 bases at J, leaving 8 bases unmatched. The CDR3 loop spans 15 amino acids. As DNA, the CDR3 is TGTGCCAGAAGCTTCCGGGACAGGGTTACCGATGAGCAGTTCTTC. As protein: CARSFRDRVTDEQFF.